This is a list of T cell receptor beta chains from one sample in a study of T-cell reconstitution after alpha-beta-depleted transplantation in children. Using its own MiXCR run on the PCR reads, TCRdb lists one record per CDR3 protein. Of 80,000 or so distinct CDR3 sequences in the sample, over 12% are singletons; the top ten hold 25% to 35%. The input for sequencing was PBMCs, mostly from graft donor cells, taken 180 days after TCRalphabeta/CD19-depleted stem cell transplant. The receptors shown here come from a male patient between 2 and 10 years old who had a stem cell transplant for acute lymphoblastic leukemia, so the T cells may come from the graft donor. CDR3s include the opening cysteine and the closing phenylalanine or tryptophan.

v_gene: TRBV5-1; j_gene: TRBJ1-3; CDR3aa: CASSPGQGAGNTIYF
v_gene: TRBV5-1; j_gene: TRBJ2-7; CDR3aa: CASSLEPDGREQYF
v_gene: TRBV7-9; j_gene: TRBJ2-1; CDR3aa: CASSLSVQRNEQFF
v_gene: TRBV29-1; j_gene: TRBJ2-7; CDR3aa: CSARERESNEQYF
v_gene: TRBV11-2; j_gene: TRBJ2-1; CDR3aa: CASSLRGGPGNEQFF
v_gene: TRBV20-1; j_gene: TRBJ2-7; CDR3aa: CSARGFGQSYEQYF
v_gene: TRBV5-1; j_gene: TRBJ1-6; CDR3aa: CASSPQGADSPLHF
v_gene: TRBV11-2; j_gene: TRBJ1-1; CDR3aa: CASSLWDREDSAFF
v_gene: TRBV7-2; j_gene: TRBJ1-2; CDR3aa: CASDGQLDGYTF
v_gene: TRBV29-1; j_gene: TRBJ1-1; CDR3aa: CSVLDGQRNTEAFF
v_gene: TRBV6-1; j_gene: TRBJ2-5; CDR3aa: CASRRGKVETQYF
v_gene: TRBV28; j_gene: TRBJ2-5; CDR3aa: CASSFTLGAGTQYF
v_gene: TRBV5-1; j_gene: TRBJ2-2; CDR3aa: CASLRGVTGELFF
v_gene: TRBV5-1; j_gene: TRBJ2-3; CDR3aa: CASSPSGTGTDTQYF
v_gene: TRBV6-5; j_gene: TRBJ2-7; CDR3aa: CASSYLGLAGGPYEQYF
v_gene: TRBV20-1; j_gene: TRBJ1-6; CDR3aa: CSARDQAAPSSYNSPLHF
v_gene: TRBV12-3/TRBV12-4; j_gene: TRBJ1-4; CDR3aa: CATPGISTNEKLFF
v_gene: TRBV11-3; j_gene: TRBJ2-3; CDR3aa: CASSPGPSSTDTQYF
v_gene: TRBV5-4; j_gene: TRBJ2-2; CDR3aa: CASSLGKGNGELFF
v_gene: TRBV12-3/TRBV12-4; j_gene: TRBJ2-3; CDR3aa: CASSRGLSTDTQYF
v_gene: TRBV27; j_gene: TRBJ2-3; CDR3aa: CASSFRTSGVTDTQYF
v_gene: TRBV10-3; j_gene: TRBJ2-2; CDR3aa: CAIRGRRQGNTGELFF
v_gene: TRBV4-2; j_gene: TRBJ2-7; CDR3aa: CASSQEEGASYEQYF
v_gene: TRBV4-2; j_gene: TRBJ2-1; CDR3aa: CASSQVSNEQFF
v_gene: TRBV24-1; j_gene: TRBJ2-1; CDR3aa: CATSDAGREQFF
v_gene: TRBV18; j_gene: TRBJ1-1; CDR3aa: CASSPTGETEAFF
v_gene: TRBV5-1; j_gene: TRBJ2-7; CDR3aa: CASSPDRERNEQYF
v_gene: TRBV5-1; j_gene: TRBJ2-3; CDR3aa: CASSLGGSNTDTQYF
v_gene: TRBV27; j_gene: TRBJ1-2; CDR3aa: CASSSRQFYGYTF
v_gene: TRBV7-3; j_gene: TRBJ2-7; CDR3aa: CASSLKATSTQYF
v_gene: TRBV24-1; j_gene: TRBJ1-1; CDR3aa: CATRQGGRMNTEAFF
v_gene: TRBV7-2; j_gene: TRBJ2-3; CDR3aa: CASSSRAGGRDTQYF
v_gene: TRBV7-6; j_gene: TRBJ2-3; CDR3aa: CASSRLAGGLVADTQYF
v_gene: TRBV4-2; j_gene: TRBJ2-7; CDR3aa: CASSGTDHYEQYF
v_gene: TRBV5-1; j_gene: TRBJ1-1; CDR3aa: CASSWGQGSTEAFF
v_gene: TRBV27; j_gene: TRBJ1-5; CDR3aa: CASSRGYSNQPQHF
v_gene: TRBV5-1; j_gene: TRBJ1-1; CDR3aa: CASTLQGGNTEAFF
v_gene: TRBV21-1; j_gene: TRBJ2-2; CDR3aa: CASTPQNNNTGELFF
v_gene: TRBV5-1; j_gene: TRBJ1-2; CDR3aa: CASSLGTGIGGYTF
v_gene: TRBV4-3; j_gene: TRBJ2-4; CDR3aa: CASSQDVVAKNIQYF
v_gene: TRBV7-6; j_gene: TRBJ2-3; CDR3aa: CASSHTSGTFTSTDTQYF
v_gene: TRBV5-1; j_gene: TRBJ1-6; CDR3aa: CASSLLRGRSPLHF
v_gene: TRBV7-6; j_gene: TRBJ1-4; CDR3aa: CASSLVLTTGTGYVRYSNEKLFF
v_gene: TRBV2; j_gene: TRBJ2-7; CDR3aa: CASSGSFYEQYF
v_gene: TRBV5-1; j_gene: TRBJ2-1; CDR3aa: CASSLAGAFYNEQFF
v_gene: TRBV7-9; j_gene: TRBJ2-5; CDR3aa: CASNPGPLKTQYF
v_gene: TRBV14; j_gene: TRBJ2-3; CDR3aa: CASRGQGEDTQYF
v_gene: TRBV20-1; j_gene: TRBJ1-3; CDR3aa: CSAPKVSGNTIYF
v_gene: TRBV3-1; j_gene: TRBJ2-2; CDR3aa: CASSPDPEDTNTGELFF
v_gene: TRBV5-1; j_gene: TRBJ1-5; CDR3aa: CASSPGPLYSNQPQHF